Below, 19 T cell receptor beta chains from the same sample are listed, as sequenced in a study of blood T cell repertoires in COVID-19. Clones were read by immunoSEQ multiplex PCR, and TCRdb kept only the in-frame ones, dropping some. The table includes about 190,000 clones, 76% detected once. The sequenced sample was PBMCs or T cells enriched from blood (not recorded which). The receptors originated from a woman in her forties or fifties with acute COVID-19.

CDR3 sequence: CASSSRQGSSETQYF. Written as DNA, the CDR3 is TGTGCCAGCAGCTCTAGACAGGGGTCATCAGAGACCCAGTACTTC. V is TRBV5-4 and J is TRBJ2-5; 8 nucleotides line up with TRBD1. V gave up 3 bases and J gave up 4 bases; unmatched junction bases: 8. Looked up from germline, CDR1 is SGHNT and CDR2 is YYREEE (reference sequence). The CDR3 sequence is 15 residues long. Supplemented by reference TRBV5-4 and TRBJ2-5, the full variable domain reads ETGVTQSPTHLIKTRGQQVTLRCSSQSGHNTVSWYQQALGQGPQFIFQYYREEENGRGNFPPRFSGLQFPNYSSELNVNALELDDSALYLCASSSRQGSSETQYFGPGTRLLVL.

V and J are TRBV7-3 and TRBJ1-4; 7 bases are a match to TRBD1. The CDR3 loop spans 14 amino acids. The germline V gene encodes CDR1 SGHTA and CDR2 FQGTGA. Germline trimming cut 5 bases from V and 7 bases from J; bases unmatched to any gene: 7. As DNA, the CDR3 is TGTGCCAGCAGCCGACAGACAGGGACTGAAAAACTGTTTTTT. Translated: CASSRQTGTEKLFF.

This rearrangement joins TRBV5-5 to TRBJ2-2; TRBD2 might be the D (5 bases). The germline V gene encodes CDR1 SGHKS and CDR2 YYEKEE (reference sequence). V was cut by 5 bases and J by 1 base, with 9 bases left in between. This CDR3 comprises 14 residues. The CDR3 is CASRSGKNTGELFF. The CDR3 DNA follows: TGTGCCAGCAGGTCCGGGAAGAACACCGGGGAGCTGTTTTTT.

J is TRBJ1-5 and V is TRBV4-1; tentatively, D is TRBD1 (5 bases). CDR1 is MGHRA, CDR2 YSYEKL, per germline. Trimming left V 4 bases short and J 6 bases short, with 10 bases between. The CDR3 sequence is 13 residues long. This CDR3 reads CASSREGAQPQHF. For the CDR3, the DNA is TGCGCCAGCAGCCGCGAAGGGGCTCAGCCCCAGCATTTT.

V and J are TRBV6-5 and TRBJ2-3; no definite D call. In germline, CDR1 is MNHEY, CDR2 SVGAGI. The CDR3 loop spans 13 amino acids. V shed 2 bases and J shed 4 bases, with 7 bases lying between them. The DNA for the CDR3 is TGTGCCAGCAGTTACAGCCGGGCAGATACGCAGTATTTT. Amino acids: CASSYSRADTQYF.

The chain links TRBV3-1 (or the pseudogene TRBV3-2) to TRBJ1-1, with D perhaps matching TRBD1 (5 bases). The CDR3 length is 13 residues. Trimming stripped 4 bases from V and 3 bases from J, with 9 bases between. CDR1 LGHDT and CDR2 YNNKEL come from the germline V gene (reference sequence). CDR3 protein: CASSPSTDTEAFF. CDR3 sequence (DNA): TGTGCCAGCAGCCCCTCGACAGACACTGAAGCTTTCTTT.

The chain employs TRBV19 and TRBJ2-3, with 15 bases lining up with TRBD2. The V gene end was trimmed by 7 bases and the J gene end by 0 bases; junction bases not matched to a gene: 14. The germline gives CDR1 LNHDA, CDR2 SQIVND (reference sequence). CDR3 length equals 20 residues. The CDR3 is CASTAPGLAGGPVSTDTQYF. CDR3 bases: TGTGCCAGTACCGCACCGGGACTAGCGGGGGGCCCAGTTAGCACAGATACGCAGTATTTT.

This clone turned up a few times. The rearrangement links TRBV12-3 or TRBV12-4 to TRBJ2-7, with D uncertain. This CDR3 spans 12 amino acids. V was clipped by 3 bases and J by 6 bases, with 9 bases between them. The CDR3 DNA reads TGTGCCAGCAGTTTTGGCCCCCTCGAGCAGTACGTC. This gives the protein CASSFGPLEQYV.

The chain carries TRBV28 and TRBJ2-7, with D tentatively TRBD2 (6 bases). Trimming removed 9 bases from V and 3 bases from J, with 18 bases in between. The CDR3 spans 14 residues. Germline V CDR1 and CDR2: MDHEN, SYDVKM. The CDR3 DNA reads TGTGCCAGTACCCCCACGAGGGGAGGCTACGAGCAGTACGTC. It is translated as CASTPTRGGYEQYV.

This clone was seen ten or more times. The V call is TRBV6-1, the J call TRBJ1-5; no reliable D call. Trimming took off 4 bases at V and 6 bases at J, with 7 bases between the two ends. The CDR3 is 12 amino acids. Germline loops: CDR1 MNHNS, CDR2 SASEGT. The CDR3 DNA reads TGTGCCAGCAGTGTCCCGAGTCAGCCCCAGCATTTT. This translates into CASSVPSQPQHF.

This chain connects TRBV27 to TRBJ2-2; D might be TRBD1 (5 bases). The CDR3 length is 14 residues. Germline CDR1 and CDR2: MNHEY and SMNVEV (reference sequence). V dropped 3 bases and J dropped 6 bases, with 11 bases sitting between them. CDR3 in DNA: TGTGCCAGCAGTTTGAAGGGGTTTCCCGGGGAGCTGTTTTTT. Translation: CASSLKGFPGELFF.

V is TRBV7-9 and J is TRBJ2-1; no clear D gene. Germline V lookup: CDR1 SEHNR, CDR2 FQNEAQ (reference sequence). Trimming stripped 5 bases from V and 8 bases from J, with 7 bases between. The CDR3 spans 11 residues. The CDR3 region has the DNA TGTGCCAGCAGCGTCGCAGATGAGCAGTTCTTC. Translation gives CASSVADEQFF. The full variable domain, with the rest looked up from reference TRBV7-9 and TRBJ2-1, is DTGVSQNPRHKITKRGQNVTFRCDPISEHNRLYWYRQTLGQGPEFLTYFQNEAQLEKSRLLSDRFSAERPKGSFSTLEIQRTEQGDSAMYLCASSVADEQFFGPGTRLTVL.

The CDR3 DNA sequence: TGTGCCAGCAGTGAAGTCTTGAGTGAAGCTTTCTTT. It translates to CASSEVLSEAFF. The chain carries TRBV2 and TRBJ1-1; D is unresolved. The V end lost 1 base, the J end lost 7 bases, and 7 bases lay between the germline ends. CDR1 and CDR2 from the germline V gene are SNHLY and FYNNEI. This CDR3 comprises 12 residues.

In its sample, this clone was seen many times. This rearrangement joins TRBV11-2 to TRBJ1-1; 9 positions match TRBD1. V was pared by 0 bases and J by 9 bases, with 11 bases of the junction left unmatched. The length of the CDR3 is 16 residues. Germline lookup yields CDR1 SGHAT and CDR2 FQNNGV. CDR3 coding DNA: TGTGCCAGCAGCTTAGATCAACCGGGACAGGGTTTAAAAGCTTTCTTT. Translation: CASSLDQPGQGLKAFF.

The V gene is TRBV7-2, the J gene TRBJ2-4; 9 nucleotides align to TRBD2. The CDR3 extends over 17 amino acids. V dropped 1 base and J dropped 1; count of bases not matched to a gene: 5. Germline V CDR1 and CDR2: SGHTA, FQGNSA. Here the CDR3 DNA reads TGTGCCAGCAGCTTAGAGGGCGGGGGGGTGGCCAAAAACATTCAGTACTTC. The encoded protein is CASSLEGGGVAKNIQYF.

The chain recombines TRBV11-2 with TRBJ2-2, with 8 bases identical to TRBD2. V was clipped by 6 bases and J by 6 bases; unmatched bases: 9. From germline, CDR1 is SGHAT and CDR2 FQNNGV. CDR3 size: 15 residues. The CDR3 DNA follows: TGTGCCAGCAGGTTCGGGGGGGCGGTCGCCGGGGAGCTGTTTTTT. Protein sequence: CASRFGGAVAGELFF.

The chain couples TRBV6-2 or TRBV6-3 to TRBJ1-5, with 8 bases matching TRBD1. Germline CDR1 is MNHEY and CDR2 is SVGEGT. The trim removed 2 bases at V and 3 bases at J, leaving 12 bases unmatched. The CDR3 loop spans 18 amino acids. This CDR3 reads CASSYAGGQGEPNQPQHF. As DNA, the CDR3 is TGTGCCAGCAGTTACGCTGGAGGACAGGGCGAACCCAATCAGCCCCAGCATTTT.

The chain recombines TRBV6-2 or TRBV6-3 with TRBJ1-1, with D possibly TRBD1 on 5 matching bases. The CDR3 is made up of 13 amino acids. In germline, CDR1 is MNHEY, CDR2 SVGEGT. Trimming pared 6 bases from V and 5 bases from J, leaving 13 bases between. CDR3 bases: TGTGCCAGCAGCCTGGACATGAGGACTGAAGCTTTCTTT. Its translation is CASSLDMRTEAFF.

This clone was counted only a few times. The chain is built from TRBV5-5 and TRBJ1-4; TRBD1 might be the D (6 bases). Germline V gene sequence: CDR1 SGHKS, CDR2 YYEKEE (reference sequence). CDR3 length equals 16 residues. Deletions cut 4 bases from V and 0 bases from J, with 13 bases between. CDR3 in DNA: TGTGCCAGCAGCGTCGGACAGATTGCAACTAATGAAAAACTGTTTTTT. Protein sequence: CASSVGQIATNEKLFF.